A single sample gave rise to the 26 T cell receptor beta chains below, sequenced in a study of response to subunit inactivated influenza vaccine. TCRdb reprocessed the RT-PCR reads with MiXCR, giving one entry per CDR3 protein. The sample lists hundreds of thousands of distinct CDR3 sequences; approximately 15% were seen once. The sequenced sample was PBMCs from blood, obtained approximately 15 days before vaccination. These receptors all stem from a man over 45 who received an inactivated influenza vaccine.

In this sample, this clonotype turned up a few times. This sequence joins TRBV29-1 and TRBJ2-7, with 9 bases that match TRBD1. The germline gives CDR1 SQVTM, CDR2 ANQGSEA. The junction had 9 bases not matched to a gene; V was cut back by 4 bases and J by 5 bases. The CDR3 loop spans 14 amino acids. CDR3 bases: TGCAGCGTTGGCGGGACAGGGAGAATCCACGAGCAGTACTTC. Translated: CSVGGTGRIHEQYF.

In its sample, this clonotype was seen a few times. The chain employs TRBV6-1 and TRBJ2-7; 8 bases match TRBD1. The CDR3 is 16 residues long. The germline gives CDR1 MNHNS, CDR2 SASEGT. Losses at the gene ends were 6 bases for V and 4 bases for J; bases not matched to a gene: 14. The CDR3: CASSMSTTGAGYEQYF. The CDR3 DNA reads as TGTGCCAGCAGCATGTCGACGACAGGGGCGGGTTACGAGCAGTACTTC.

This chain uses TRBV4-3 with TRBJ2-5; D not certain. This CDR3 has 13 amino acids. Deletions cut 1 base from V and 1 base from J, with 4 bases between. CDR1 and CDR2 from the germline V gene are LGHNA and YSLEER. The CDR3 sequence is CASSQVPQETQYF. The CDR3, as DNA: TGCGCCAGCAGCCAAGTCCCCCAAGAGACCCAGTACTTC.

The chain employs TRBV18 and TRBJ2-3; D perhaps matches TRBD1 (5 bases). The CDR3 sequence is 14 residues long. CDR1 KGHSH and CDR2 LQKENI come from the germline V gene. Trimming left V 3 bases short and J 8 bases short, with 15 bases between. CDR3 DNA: TGTGCCAGCTCACCCAGGAGCAGGGAAGGTACGCAGTATTTT. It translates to CASSPRSREGTQYF.

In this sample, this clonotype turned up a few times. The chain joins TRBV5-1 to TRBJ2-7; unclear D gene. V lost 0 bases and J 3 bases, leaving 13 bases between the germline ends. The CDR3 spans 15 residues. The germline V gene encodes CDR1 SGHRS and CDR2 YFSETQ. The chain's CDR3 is CASSLAVTSFYEQYF. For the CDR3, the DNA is TGCGCCAGCAGCTTGGCCGTTACCAGTTTCTACGAGCAGTACTTC.

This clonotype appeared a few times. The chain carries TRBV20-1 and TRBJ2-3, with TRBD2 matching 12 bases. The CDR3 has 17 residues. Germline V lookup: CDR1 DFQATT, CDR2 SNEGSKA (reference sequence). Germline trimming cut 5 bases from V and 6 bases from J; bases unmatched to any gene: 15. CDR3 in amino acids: CSAPYNGLAGIGDTQYF. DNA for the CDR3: TGCAGTGCTCCTTACAACGGACTAGCGGGGATCGGGGATACGCAGTATTTT.

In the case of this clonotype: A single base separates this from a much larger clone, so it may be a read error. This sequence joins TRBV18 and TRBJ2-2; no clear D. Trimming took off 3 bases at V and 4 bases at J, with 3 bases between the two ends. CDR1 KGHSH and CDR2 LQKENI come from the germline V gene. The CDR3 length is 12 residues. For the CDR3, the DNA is TGTGCCAGCTCACCGATCACCGGGGAGCTGTTTTTT. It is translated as CASSPITGELFF.

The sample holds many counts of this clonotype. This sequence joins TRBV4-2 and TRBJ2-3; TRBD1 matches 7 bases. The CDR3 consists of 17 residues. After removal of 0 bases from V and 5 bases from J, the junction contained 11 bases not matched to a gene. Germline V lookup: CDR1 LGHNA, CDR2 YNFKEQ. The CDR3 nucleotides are TGTGCCAGCAGCCAAGATGGGGCTGGCTCAGGGGGAGATACGCAGTATTTT. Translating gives CASSQDGAGSGGDTQYF.

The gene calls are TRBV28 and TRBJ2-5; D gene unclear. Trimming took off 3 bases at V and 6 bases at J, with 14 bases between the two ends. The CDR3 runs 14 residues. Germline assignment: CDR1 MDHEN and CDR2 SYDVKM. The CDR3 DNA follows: TGTGCCAGCAGTTTGAGACTCCCGGTTAAGACCCAGTACTTC. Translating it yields CASSLRLPVKTQYF. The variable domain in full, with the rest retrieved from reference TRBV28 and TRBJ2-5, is DVKVTQSSRYLVKRTGEKVFLECVQDMDHENMFWYRQDPGLGLRLIYFSYDVKMKEKGDIPEGYSVSREKKERFSLILESASTNQTSMYLCASSLRLPVKTQYFGPGTRLLVL.

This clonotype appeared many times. The CDR3 spells CASSPTGYSEAFF. CDR3 bases: TGTGCCAGCAGCCCGACCGGGTATTCTGAAGCTTTCTTT. V usage is TRBV12-3 or TRBV12-4 and J usage is TRBJ1-1; unclear D gene. This CDR3 has 13 residues. Trimming cost V 6 bases and J 6 bases, with 14 bases left between them.

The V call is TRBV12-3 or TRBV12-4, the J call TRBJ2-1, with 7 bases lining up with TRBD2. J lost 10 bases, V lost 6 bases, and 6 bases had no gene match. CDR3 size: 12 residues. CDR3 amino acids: CASRHLAEEQFF. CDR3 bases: TGTGCCAGCAGACATCTAGCGGAGGAGCAGTTCTTC.

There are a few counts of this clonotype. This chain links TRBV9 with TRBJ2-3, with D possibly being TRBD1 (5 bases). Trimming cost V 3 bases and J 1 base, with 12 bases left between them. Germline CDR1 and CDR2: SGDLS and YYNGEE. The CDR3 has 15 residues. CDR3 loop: CASSALLGGTDTQYF. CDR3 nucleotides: TGTGCCAGCAGCGCCCTGCTAGGGGGCACAGATACGCAGTATTTT.

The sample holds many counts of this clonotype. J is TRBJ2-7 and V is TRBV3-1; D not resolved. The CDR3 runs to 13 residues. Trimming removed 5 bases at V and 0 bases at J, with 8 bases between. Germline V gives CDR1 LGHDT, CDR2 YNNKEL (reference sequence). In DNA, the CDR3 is TGTGCCAGCAGCGCTGGAATCTCCTACGAGCAGTACTTC. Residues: CASSAGISYEQYF.

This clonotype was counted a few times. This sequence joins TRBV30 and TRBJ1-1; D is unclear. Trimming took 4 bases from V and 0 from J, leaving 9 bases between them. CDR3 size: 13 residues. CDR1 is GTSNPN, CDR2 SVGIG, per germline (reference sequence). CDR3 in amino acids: CAWTDGMNTEAFF. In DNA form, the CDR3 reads TGTGCCTGGACAGATGGGATGAACACTGAAGCTTTCTTT.

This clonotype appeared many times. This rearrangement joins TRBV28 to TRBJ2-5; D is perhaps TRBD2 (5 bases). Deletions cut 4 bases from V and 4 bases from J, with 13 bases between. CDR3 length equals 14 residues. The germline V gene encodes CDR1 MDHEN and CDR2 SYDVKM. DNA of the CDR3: TGTGCCAGCAGTTCCCCTAGCATCCCAGAGACCCAGTACTTC. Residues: CASSSPSIPETQYF.

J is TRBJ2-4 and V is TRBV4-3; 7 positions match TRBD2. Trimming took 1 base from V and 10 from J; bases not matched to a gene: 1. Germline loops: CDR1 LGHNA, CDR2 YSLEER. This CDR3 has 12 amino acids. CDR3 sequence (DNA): TGCGCCAGCAGCCAAGGGGGAGGGATTCAGTACTTC. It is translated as CASSQGGGIQYF.

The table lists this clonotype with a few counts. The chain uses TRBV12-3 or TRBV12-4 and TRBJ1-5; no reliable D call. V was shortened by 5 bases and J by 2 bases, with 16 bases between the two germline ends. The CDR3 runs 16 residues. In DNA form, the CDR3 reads TGTGCCAGCAGTCCTCGCCGGGCGCGAGGCAATCAGCCCCAGCATTTT. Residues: CASSPRRARGNQPQHF.

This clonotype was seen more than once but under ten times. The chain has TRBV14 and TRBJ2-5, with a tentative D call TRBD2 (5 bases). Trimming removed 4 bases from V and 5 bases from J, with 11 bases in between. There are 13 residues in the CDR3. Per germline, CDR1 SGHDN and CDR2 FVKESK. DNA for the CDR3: TGTGCCAGCAGCCGTGTCGGGGTGGAGACCCAGTACTTC. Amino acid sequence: CASSRVGVETQYF.

This chain's CDR3 is CASSTRGRGLSYEQYF. In DNA, the CDR3 is TGTGCCAGCAGTACCCGGGGCAGGGGGCTTTCCTACGAGCAGTACTTC. The chain joins TRBV7-9 to TRBJ2-7; 8 positions match TRBD1. Germline values: CDR1 SEHNR, CDR2 FQNEAQ (reference sequence). V trimming: 6 bases; J trimming: 1 base; junction bases outside the gene matches: 11. This CDR3 contains 16 residues.

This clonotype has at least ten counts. CDR3 amino acids: CASRGQGNTGELFF. The CDR3 DNA is TGTGCCAGCAGGGGACAGGGGAACACCGGGGAGCTGTTTTTT. V gene TRBV12-3 or TRBV12-4 combines with J gene TRBJ2-2, with 9 bases lining up with TRBD1. V was clipped by 6 bases and J by 1 base; unmatched bases: 0. CDR3 length: 14 residues.

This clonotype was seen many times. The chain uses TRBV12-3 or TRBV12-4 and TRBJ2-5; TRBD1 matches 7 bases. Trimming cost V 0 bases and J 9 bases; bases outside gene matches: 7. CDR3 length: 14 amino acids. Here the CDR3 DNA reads TGTGCCAGCAGTTTAGCCACAGGGGCAGGGGCCCAGTACTTC. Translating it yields CASSLATGAGAQYF.

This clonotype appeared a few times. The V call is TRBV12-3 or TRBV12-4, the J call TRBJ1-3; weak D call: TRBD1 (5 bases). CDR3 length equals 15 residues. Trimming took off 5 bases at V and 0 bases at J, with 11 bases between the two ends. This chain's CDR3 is CASSAHRTSGNTIYF. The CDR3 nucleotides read TGTGCCAGCAGTGCACACAGGACCTCTGGAAACACCATATATTTT.

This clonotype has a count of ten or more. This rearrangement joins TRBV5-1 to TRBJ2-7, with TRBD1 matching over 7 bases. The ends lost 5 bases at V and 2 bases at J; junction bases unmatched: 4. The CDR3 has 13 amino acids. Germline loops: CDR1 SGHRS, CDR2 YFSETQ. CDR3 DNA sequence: TGCGCCAGCAGATACGGACAGGCCTACGAGCAGTACTTC. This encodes CASRYGQAYEQYF.

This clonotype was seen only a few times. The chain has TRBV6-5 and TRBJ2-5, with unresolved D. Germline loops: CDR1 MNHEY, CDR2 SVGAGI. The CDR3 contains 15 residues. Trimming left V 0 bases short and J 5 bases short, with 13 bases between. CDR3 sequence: CASSYSKVLVETQYF. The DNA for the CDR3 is TGTGCCAGCAGTTACTCGAAAGTCCTTGTGGAGACCCAGTACTTC.

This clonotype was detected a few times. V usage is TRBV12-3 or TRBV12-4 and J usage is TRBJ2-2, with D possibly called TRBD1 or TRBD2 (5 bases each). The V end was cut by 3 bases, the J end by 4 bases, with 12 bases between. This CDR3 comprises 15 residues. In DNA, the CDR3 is TGTGCCAGCAGTTTTCGGGGCAGGAGCACCGGGGAGCTGTTTTTT. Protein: CASSFRGRSTGELFF.

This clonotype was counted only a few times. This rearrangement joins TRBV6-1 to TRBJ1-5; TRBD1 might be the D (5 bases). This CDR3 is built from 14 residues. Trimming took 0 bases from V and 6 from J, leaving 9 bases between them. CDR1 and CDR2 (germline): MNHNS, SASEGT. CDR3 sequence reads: CASSEAGGVQPQHF. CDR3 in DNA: TGTGCCAGCAGTGAAGCTGGGGGGGTTCAGCCCCAGCATTTT.